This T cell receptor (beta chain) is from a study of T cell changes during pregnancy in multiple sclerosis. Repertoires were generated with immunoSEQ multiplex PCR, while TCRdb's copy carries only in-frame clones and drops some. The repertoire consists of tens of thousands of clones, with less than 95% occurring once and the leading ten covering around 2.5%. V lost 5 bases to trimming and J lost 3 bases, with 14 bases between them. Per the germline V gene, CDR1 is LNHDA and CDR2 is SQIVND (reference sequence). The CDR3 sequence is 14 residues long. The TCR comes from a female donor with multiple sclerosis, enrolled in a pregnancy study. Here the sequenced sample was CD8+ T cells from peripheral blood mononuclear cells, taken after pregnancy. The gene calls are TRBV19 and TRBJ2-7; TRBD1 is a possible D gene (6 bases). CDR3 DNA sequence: TGTGCCAGTAGTTACAGGGATTTTGGCTACGAGCAGTACTTC. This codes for CASSYRDFGYEQYF.